This T cell receptor (beta chain) was identified in a study of regulatory T cells in long-lasting Graves disease. The time point: newly diagnosed GD, antithyroid drugs for less than 3 months. The TCR library was prepared using RNA isolated from PBMCs. Note on this clonotype: The target antigen is unknown.

General study results and limits: The TCR repertoire of persistent Graves' patients was less diverse than that of newly diagnosed ones.

Sequencing libraries for TCR beta were prepared with iRepertoire HTBI primers and Arm-PCR of CDR3 regions. In TCRdb, the multiplex PCR reads were re-called with MiXCR into one record per CDR3 protein. The table lists about 430,000 distinct CDR3 sequences, approximately 15% of them singletons. There are 15 residues in the CDR3. V dropped 5 bases and J dropped 4; count of bases not matched to a gene: 9. From germline, CDR1 is MDHEN and CDR2 SYDVKM. These data also formed part of another study, on T cells in Graves' hyperthyroidism and ophthalmopathy. That source notes: An initial round of RT-PCR targeting the TCR CDR3 relied on the HTBI primer set.

The sequence was collected from a woman aged 40 to 50 with Graves disease. The sequences come from peripheral blood mononuclear cells (PBMCs), collected at new diagnosis, from a patient treated with antithyroid drugs. The rearrangement joins TRBV28 to TRBJ2-7; 9 bases match TRBD1. The CDR3 nucleotides read TGTGCCAGCAGTGATCCACAGGGGGCAGGTTACGAGCAGTACTTC. Its translation: CASSDPQGAGYEQYF.